These T cell receptor beta chains were read from a single sample in a study of blood T cell repertoires in COVID-19. Sequencing was performed with immunoSEQ multiplex PCR; in TCRdb, only in-frame clones are kept and a portion is missing. The sample lists under 45,000 clones, 70% to 90% occurring once. What was sequenced was peripheral blood. The origin of the receptors is a man aged 40-49 years with active COVID-19. The CDR3 runs from the conserved cysteine through the conserved F or W. The order of the fields is clone size, D gene, V gene, J gene, CDR3 protein, CDR3 DNA. The D gene is left open where the match is weak. Size is omitted from some rows. Given values are once, few, many or a class for expanded clones.

-	-	TRBV27	TRBJ1-6	CASSRVRGNSPLHF	TGTGCCAGCAGTCGGGTCAGGGGAAATTCACCCCTCCACTTT
-	TRBD1	TRBV19	TRBJ2-7	CASSIRRTGGSEQYF	TGTGCCAGTAGTATCAGGCGGACAGGGGGGTCCGAGCAGTACTTC
-	-	TRBV18	TRBJ2-3	CASSPKGRVADTQYF	TGTGCCAGCTCACCCAAGGGCAGGGTTGCAGATACGCAGTATTTT
-	-	TRBV11-2	TRBJ2-5	CASSSGLQQETQYF	TGTGCCAGCAGCTCCGGACTGCAGCAAGAGACCCAGTACTTC
-	TRBD2	TRBV5-1	TRBJ2-1	CASSLWGRDEQFF	TGCGCCAGCAGCTTGTGGGGGAGGGATGAGCAGTTCTTC
-	-	TRBV4-1	TRBJ1-3	CASSQVGAENTIYF	TGCGCCAGCAGCCAAGTTGGGGCTGAAAACACCATATATTTT
-	TRBD2	TRBV14	TRBJ2-1	CASSQGLVRTSGNNEQFF	TGTGCCAGCAGCCAAGGGCTTGTGAGGACTAGCGGAAACAATGAGCAGTTCTTC
-	-	TRBV15	TRBJ1-1	CATSRDTGRVEAFF	TGTGCCACCAGCAGAGATACAGGGCGAGTGGAAGCTTTCTTT
few	TRBD2	TRBV28	TRBJ2-1	CASSPTSGSINEQFF	TGTGCCAGCAGTCCAACTAGCGGGAGTATTAATGAGCAGTTCTTC
once	-	TRBV19	TRBJ2-7	CASSPTGYEQYF	TGTGCCAGTAGTCCGACAGGCTACGAGCAGTACTTC
-	-	TRBV30	TRBJ2-7	CAWRVGFTSYEQYF	TGTGCCTGGAGGGTCGGTTTTACCTCCTACGAGCAGTACTTC
-	TRBD2	TRBV7-9	TRBJ2-1	CASSSSSGRRYNEQFF	TGTGCCAGCAGCTCCTCTAGCGGGAGGAGGTACAATGAGCAGTTCTTC
once	-	TRBV4-1	TRBJ2-7	CASSQAPQGSYEQYF	TGCGCCAGCAGCCAAGCCCCCCAGGGCTCCTACGAGCAGTACTTC
-	TRBD2	TRBV19	TRBJ2-1	CASTGREGRSYNEQFF	TGTGCCAGTACGGGCCGGGAGGGCCGCAGCTACAATGAGCAGTTCTTC
-	TRBD2	TRBV23-1	TRBJ2-7	CVPAASGYYEQYF	TGCGTCCCTGCGGCTAGCGGGTACTACGAGCAGTACTTC
-	-	TRBV18	TRBJ2-1	CASSLGQYNEQFF	TGTGCCAGCTCTCTTGGACAGTACAATGAGCAGTTCTTC
few	TRBD1	TRBV5-1	TRBJ1-2	CASSLAGTGGADYGYTF	TGCGCCAGCAGCTTGGCCGGGACAGGAGGGGCGGACTATGGCTACACCTTC
few	TRBD2	TRBV10-1	TRBJ2-2	CASSGEVAGAGELFF	TGCGCCAGCAGTGGTGAGGTAGCGGGAGCCGGGGAGCTGTTTTTT
-	-	TRBV29-1	TRBJ2-7	CSVFGSRYEQYF	TGCAGCGTTTTTGGGAGTAGGTACGAGCAGTACTTC
-	-	TRBV27	TRBJ1-1	CASSSAGGGAFF	TGTGCCAGCAGTTCCGCGGGGGGGGGCGCTTTCTTT
-	TRBD1	TRBV28	TRBJ1-2	CASSPPRGQGAPYGYTF	TGTGCCAGCAGTCCCCCGAGGGGCCAGGGGGCGCCCTATGGCTACACCTTC
-	TRBD1	TRBV7-2	TRBJ1-6	CASSSDRGHSPLHF	TGTGCCAGCAGTTCGGACAGGGGGCATTCACCCCTCCACTTT